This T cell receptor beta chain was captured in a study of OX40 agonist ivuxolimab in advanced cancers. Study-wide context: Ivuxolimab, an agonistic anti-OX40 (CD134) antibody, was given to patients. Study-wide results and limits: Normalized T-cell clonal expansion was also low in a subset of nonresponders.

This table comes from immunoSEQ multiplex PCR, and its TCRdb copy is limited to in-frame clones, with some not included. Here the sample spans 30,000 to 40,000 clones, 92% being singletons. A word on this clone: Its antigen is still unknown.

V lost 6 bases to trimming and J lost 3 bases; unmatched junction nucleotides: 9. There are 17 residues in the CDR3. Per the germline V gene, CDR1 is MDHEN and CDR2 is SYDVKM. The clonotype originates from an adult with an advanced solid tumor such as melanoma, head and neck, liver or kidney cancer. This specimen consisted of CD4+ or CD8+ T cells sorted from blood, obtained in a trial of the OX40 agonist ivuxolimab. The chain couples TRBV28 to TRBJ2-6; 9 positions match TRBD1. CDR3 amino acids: CASSDTGGAGGANVLTF. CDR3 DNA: TGTGCCAGCAGCGATACAGGGGGCGCGGGTGGGGCCAACGTCCTGACTTTC.